The 23 T cell receptor beta chains in this list originate from one sample, sequenced in a study of CD8+CD57+ T cells in acquired aplastic anemia. For sequencing, patients were chosen who had shown expansion of CD8+CD57+ cells by flow cytometry. The study profiled TCR beta VDJ and CDR3 using genomic DNA as template. TCRdb re-analysed the reads in MiXCR, keeping a single row per CDR3 protein. This table holds 170,000 or so distinct CDR3 sequences, about 50% found once. The specimen was sorted CD4+, CD8+, or CD8+CD57+ T cells (not recorded which) from PBMCs. The receptor source for this set is a human donor with aplastic anemia.

This clonotype was detected many times. The chain is built from TRBV6-5 and TRBJ2-5; D is unclear. Trimming removed 5 bases from V and 2 bases from J, with 9 bases in between. CDR1 is MNHEY, CDR2 SVGAGI, per germline. The CDR3 covers 13 residues. CDR3 DNA: TGTGCCAGCAGTCCTGGCAATCAAGAGACCCAGTACTTC. This codes for CASSPGNQETQYF.

This clonotype appeared many times. The chain couples TRBV10-3 to TRBJ2-3; TRBD2 aligns across 14 bases. This CDR3 region has 17 residues. J lost 4 bases, V lost 5 bases, and 8 bases had no gene match. CDR1 is ENHRY, CDR2 SYGVKD, per germline. CDR3 region: CAISSPGLAGAADTQYF. The CDR3 DNA sequence: TGTGCCATCAGTAGTCCGGGACTAGCGGGAGCGGCAGATACGCAGTATTTT.

In this sample, this clonotype turned up a few times. The CDR3 loop reads CASGSYRGLGTEAFF. The CDR3 region has the DNA TGTGCCAGCGGCTCGTACAGGGGTCTCGGCACTGAAGCTTTCTTT. V is TRBV5-6 and J is TRBJ1-1, with TRBD1 matching 7 bases. The CDR3 length is 15 residues. Losses at the gene ends were 7 bases for V and 4 bases for J; bases not matched to a gene: 13. Germline V gene data show CDR1 as SGHDT and CDR2 as YYEEEE.

The chain recombines TRBV7-2 with TRBJ2-5, with D unclear. The length of the CDR3 is 14 residues. V shed 5 bases and J shed 2 bases, with 12 bases lying between them. Per the germline V gene, CDR1 is SGHTA and CDR2 is FQGNSA. The CDR3 bases are TGTGCCAGCAGCCTAAGTCGGCAGCAAGAGACCCAGTACTTC. It encodes CASSLSRQQETQYF.

Ten or more counts support this clonotype. The genes are TRBV19 and TRBJ2-4; 8 bases map to TRBD1. Trimming at V came to 3 bases and at J to 6 bases, leaving 1 base not matched to a gene. The germline V gene has CDR1 LNHDA and CDR2 SQIVND (reference sequence). CDR3 length equals 13 residues. The CDR3 DNA is TGTGCCAGTAGTATTGGACAGGGAAACATTCAGTACTTC. Translated: CASSIGQGNIQYF.

This clonotype was seen just once. The chain couples TRBV27 to TRBJ2-1; 9 bases are shared with TRBD2. This CDR3 has 16 residues. Germline CDR1 is MNHEY and CDR2 is SMNVEV (reference sequence). V shed 6 bases, J shed 4 bases, and the junction held 10 bases outside the gene matches. This CDR3 reads CASRPTGTSSYNEQFF. DNA for the CDR3: TGTGCCAGCAGACCCACCGGGACTAGCAGTTACAATGAGCAGTTCTTC.

This clonotype was seen a few times. The chain employs TRBV7-2 and TRBJ2-3; D remains unclear. The CDR3 is 12 residues long. V was trimmed by 4 bases and J by 4 bases, leaving 6 bases between them. Germline CDR1 reads SGHTA; CDR2 reads FQGNSA. CDR3 in amino acids: CASSSRSDTQYF. The DNA for the CDR3 is TGTGCCAGCAGCTCGAGATCAGATACGCAGTATTTT.

The chain uses TRBV7-3 and TRBJ2-7; the D gene is possibly TRBD1 (5 bases). Germline lookup yields CDR1 SGHTA and CDR2 FQGTGA. Between the trimmed V and J ends, which lost 2 bases and 4 bases, there was a span of 18 bases. The CDR3 loop spans 16 amino acids. CDR3 DNA: TGTGCCAGCAGCTTATATGCCCCAGTAGGGGTGTACGAGCAGTACTTC. This codes for CASSLYAPVGVYEQYF.

This clonotype came up many times. The chain couples TRBV7-2 to TRBJ2-3; a weak D match, TRBD1 (6 bases). Germline V gene data show CDR1 as SGHTA and CDR2 as FQGNSA. Trimming stripped 4 bases from V and 4 bases from J, with 12 bases between. The CDR3 spans 14 residues. In nucleotides, the CDR3 is TGTGCCAGCAGCTCGCACACAGGGCCAGATACGCAGTATTTT. Amino acids: CASSSHTGPDTQYF. Filled out from reference TRBV7-2 and TRBJ2-3, the complete variable domain reads GAGVSQSPSNKVTEKGKDVELRCDPISGHTALYWYRQSLGQGLEFLIYFQGNSAPDKSGLPSDRFSAERTGGSVSTLTIQRTQQEDSAVYLCASSSHTGPDTQYFGPGTRLTVL.

The chain uses TRBV7-8 and TRBJ1-4, with TRBD1 as a possible D gene (6 bases). The CDR3 contains 14 residues. Germline-derived CDR1 and CDR2 are SGHVS and FQNEAQ. Trimming pared 1 base from V and 8 bases from J, leaving 11 bases between. The CDR3 coding sequence is TGTGCCAGCAGCTTAGTCCACAGGGAGGAAAAACTGTTTTTT. Translating gives CASSLVHREEKLFF.

V is TRBV12-3 or TRBV12-4 and J is TRBJ2-7, with TRBD1 matching over 7 bases. The CDR3 length is 15 residues. V lost 0 bases and J lost 0; bases outside the gene matches: 2. The CDR3 bases are TGTGCCAGCAGTTTAGCGACAGGGAGCTCCTACGAGCAGTACTTC. The encoded protein is CASSLATGSSYEQYF.

This clonotype was detected ten times or more. This sequence joins TRBV19 and TRBJ1-2; a weak D match, TRBD1 (6 bases). The CDR3 loop spans 16 amino acids. CDR1 is LNHDA, CDR2 SQIVND, per germline (reference sequence). Trimming stripped 3 bases from V and 3 bases from J, with 17 bases between. DNA of the CDR3: TGTGCCAGTAGTATGCTCTTCACAGGGTTGGACTATGGCTACACCTTC. It is translated as CASSMLFTGLDYGYTF.

This clonotype was recorded at least ten times. This chain links TRBV4-2 with TRBJ2-7; TRBD1 is a possible D gene (6 bases). V lost 1 base to trimming and J lost 3 bases, with 10 bases between them. Per germline, CDR1 LGHNA and CDR2 YNFKEQ. The CDR3 runs 14 residues. This CDR3 is CASSQAGVVYEQYF. The CDR3 DNA is TGTGCCAGCAGCCAAGCAGGGGTTGTCTACGAGCAGTACTTC.

This clonotype was recorded many times. The chain has TRBV20-1 and TRBJ1-3; tentative D call: TRBD1 (5 bases). V gave up 0 bases and J gave up 4 bases, with 16 bases separating them. Looked up from germline, CDR1 is DFQATT and CDR2 is SNEGSKA (reference sequence). The CDR3 sequence is 16 residues long. The CDR3 spells CSARDSHRPPGNTIYF. In nucleotides, the CDR3 is TGCAGTGCTAGAGATTCCCACAGGCCACCGGGAAACACCATATATTTT.

The chain carries TRBV10-2 and TRBJ2-1; TRBD2 agrees at 7 bases. V dropped 4 bases and J dropped 7; count of bases not matched to a gene: 7. The CDR3 sequence is 14 residues long. The V gene's germline CDR1 is WSHSY and CDR2 SAAADI. The CDR3 loop is CASSALTSSNEQFF. The DNA of the CDR3 is TGCGCCAGCAGTGCCCTGACTAGCTCTAATGAGCAGTTCTTC.

This clonotype was recorded many times. This chain joins TRBV4-3 and TRBJ2-5; D perhaps matches TRBD1 (5 bases). The CDR3 runs to 15 residues. The germline V gene encodes CDR1 LGHNA and CDR2 YSLEER. V was shortened by 0 bases and J by 5 bases, with 13 bases between the two germline ends. CDR3 bases: TGCGCCAGCAGCCAAGATGGGCAGGGTGGCGAGACCCAGTACTTC. It codes for CASSQDGQGGETQYF.

This clonotype was seen more than once but under ten times. V usage is TRBV5-1 and J usage is TRBJ1-1; D is uncertain. Trimming pared 0 bases from V and 8 bases from J, leaving 5 bases between. This CDR3 is built from 11 residues. CDR1 is SGHRS, CDR2 YFSETQ, per germline. The CDR3 region has the DNA TGCGCCAGCAGCTTGGCCGGGGAAGCTTTCTTT. Its translation: CASSLAGEAFF.

This clonotype was recorded at least ten times. The chain uses TRBV7-8 and TRBJ1-1, with 7 bases identical to TRBD1. Looked up from germline, CDR1 is SGHVS and CDR2 is FQNEAQ. This CDR3 contains 15 residues. Trimming took 5 bases from V and 1 from J; bases not matched to a gene: 7. CDR3 DNA sequence: TGTGCCAGCAGCCCTACGACAGGGAGGAACACTGAAGCTTTCTTT. Translation gives CASSPTTGRNTEAFF. Based on the CDR3 plus reference TRBV7-8 and TRBJ1-1, the full variable domain is GAGVSQSPRYKVAKRGQDVALRCDPISGHVSLFWYQQALGQGPEFLTYFQNEAQLDKSGLPSDRFFAERPEGSVSTLKIQRTQQEDSAVYLCASSPTTGRNTEAFFGQGTRLTVV.

This chain uses TRBV5-6 with TRBJ2-7; D ambiguous. This CDR3 has 15 amino acids. The V end was cut by 2 bases, the J end by 7 bases, with 19 bases between. Germline V gene sequence: CDR1 SGHDT, CDR2 YYEEEE. This CDR3 is CASSLRWWPTGEQYF. In nucleotides, the CDR3 is TGTGCCAGCAGCTTACGATGGTGGCCCACCGGGGAGCAGTACTTC.

The chain uses TRBV2 and TRBJ2-2; D is undetermined. The germline V gene encodes CDR1 SNHLY and CDR2 FYNNEI. The ends were cut back, 6 bases at V and 0 bases at J, with 5 bases in the middle. CDR3 length: 13 residues. CDR3 nucleotides: TGTGCCAGCAGGGGCGCGAACACCGGGGAGCTGTTTTTT. It translates to CASRGANTGELFF.

The rearrangement joins TRBV25-1 to TRBJ2-5, with D possibly being TRBD1 (6 bases). CDR1 is MGHDK and CDR2 is SYGVNS in the germline V gene. The germline V and J ends were trimmed by 7 bases and 3 bases, with 15 bases remaining between them. There are 14 residues in the CDR3. Written as DNA, the CDR3 is TGTGCCAGCACCGCGCGTGAGGGGGAAGAGACCCAGTACTTC. It encodes CASTAREGEETQYF.

V gene TRBV20-1 combines with J gene TRBJ2-7; a weak D match, TRBD1 (6 bases). V was trimmed by 4 bases and J by 0 bases, leaving 16 bases between them. Germline CDR1 is DFQATT and CDR2 is SNEGSKA (reference sequence). The CDR3 is 15 residues long. The CDR3 here is CSATYPTGSSYEQYF. CDR3 nucleotides: TGCAGTGCTACGTACCCGACAGGCAGCTCCTACGAGCAGTACTTC.

The genes are TRBV19 and TRBJ1-6; 9 bases map to TRBD1. J gave up 9 bases and V 1 base, and 4 bases lay outside the gene matches. This CDR3 is 15 amino acids long. Germline V lookup: CDR1 LNHDA, CDR2 SQIVND (reference sequence). CDR3 DNA sequence: TGTGCCAGTAGTATAGGACAGGGGGTTGGTTCACCCCTCCACTTT. It yields the protein CASSIGQGVGSPLHF.